This T cell receptor beta chain was sequenced in a study of blood T cell repertoires in COVID-19. CDR3 length: 16 residues. Germline values: CDR1 SGHRS, CDR2 YFSETQ. With V trimmed by 4 bases and J by 2 bases, 10 bases remained unmatched. As processed by the authors: Amplification with reference gene primers provided the estimates of nucleated cell counts. Repertoires were generated with immunoSEQ multiplex PCR, while TCRdb's copy carries only in-frame clones and drops some. V, J and clone size reflect that table, while D and trimming were determined from the DNA. The repertoire holds under 250,000 clones, with approximately 86% as singletons.

The sequencing input was peripheral blood. This TCR was recovered from a woman aged 55-70 years with active or convalescent COVID-19. The J gene is TRBJ2-7, the V gene TRBV5-1; 9 nucleotides line up with TRBD2. CDR3 nucleotides: TGCGCCAGCAGCCCCCCCAGCGGGAGGTTCACCTACGAGCAGTACTTC. Residues: CASSPPSGRFTYEQYF. Together with reference TRBV5-1 and TRBJ2-7, the CDR3 gives the full variable domain: KAGVTQTPRYLIKTRGQQVTLSCSPISGHRSVSWYQQTPGQGLQFLFEYFSETQRNKGNFPGRFSGRQFSNSRSEMNVSTLELGDSALYLCASSPPSGRFTYEQYFGPGTRLTVT.